This TCR beta chain was captured in a study of beta chain features in type 1 diabetes. Expressed TCRB transcripts were sequenced after all isolated RNA was converted to cDNA. Sequencing was performed with immunoSEQ multiplex PCR; in TCRdb, only in-frame clones are kept and a portion is missing. The sample has 310,000 or so clones, 15% seen once. CDR1 is MDHEN and CDR2 is SYDVKM in the germline V gene. Trimming removed 6 bases from V and 2 bases from J; junction bases left unmatched: 3. CDR3 length: 13 amino acids. Study conclusions and caveats: The study found moderately but significantly shorter TCRB CDR3s in all four CD4+ subsets of Type 1 diabetes patients.

This clone has just a few counts. The antigen is undetermined. This receptor was obtained from a man younger than 35 with type 1 diabetes. The sequenced sample was naive CD4+ T cells from blood. The chain is built from TRBV28 and TRBJ2-5; TRBD2 agrees at 7 bases. The CDR3 is CASRLGGQETQYF. CDR3 DNA sequence: TGTGCCAGCAGACTCGGGGGGCAAGAGACCCAGTACTTC. The full variable domain, its missing parts supplied by reference TRBV28 and TRBJ2-5, is DVKVTQSSRYLVKRTGEKVFLECVQDMDHENMFWYRQDPGLGLRLIYFSYDVKMKEKGDIPEGYSVSREKKERFSLILESASTNQTSMYLCASRLGGQETQYFGPGTRLLVL.